Listed below are T cell receptor beta chains from one sample, sequenced in a study of shared clonotypes between healthy human individuals. Here immunoSEQ multiplex PCR was the method, and the copy in TCRdb shows in-frame clones only, minus some. The sample yields some 2,000,000 clones, around 95% seen once. The sequencing input was naive CD4+ T cells sorted from blood. These receptors all stem from a man between 18 and 29 years old in good health. Each CDR3 is given with its conserved first and last residue. Fields, in order: clone size, D gene, J gene, V gene, CDR3 protein, CDR3 DNA. The D gene is left open where the match is weak. Size is stated for part of the rows, as once, few or many counts, or as a class when the clone is expanded.

abundance: NA
d_gene: TRBD1
j_gene: TRBJ1-6
v_gene: TRBV2
CDR3aa: CASRRQGDSPLHF
CDR3nt: TGTGCCAGCCGTAGACAGGGGGATTCACCCCTCCACTTT

abundance: NA
d_gene: NA
j_gene: TRBJ1-6
v_gene: TRBV5-4
CDR3aa: CASSADSSPAGSPLHF
CDR3nt: TGTGCCAGCAGCGCGGACAGTTCCCCGGCGGGTTCACCCCTCCACTTT

abundance: NA
d_gene: NA
j_gene: TRBJ2-3
v_gene: TRBV10-3
CDR3aa: CAIRLTDTQYF
CDR3nt: TGTGCCATCAGACTCACAGATACGCAGTATTTT

abundance: NA
d_gene: NA
j_gene: TRBJ1-1
v_gene: TRBV6-6
CDR3aa: CASSYGRENTEAFF
CDR3nt: TGTGCCAGCAGTTACGGCAGAGAAAACACTGAAGCTTTCTTT

abundance: NA
d_gene: TRBD1
j_gene: TRBJ1-1
v_gene: TRBV10-3
CDR3aa: CAITETGASTEAFF
CDR3nt: TGTGCCATCACCGAGACAGGGGCCTCCACTGAAGCTTTCTTT

abundance: NA
d_gene: NA
j_gene: TRBJ2-2
v_gene: TRBV7-2
CDR3aa: CASSLVVAVPIGELFF
CDR3nt: TGTGCCAGCAGCTTAGTGGTGGCCGTCCCGATCGGGGAGCTGTTTTTT

abundance: few
d_gene: NA
j_gene: TRBJ2-5
v_gene: TRBV5-6
CDR3aa: CASSFQGLLETQYF
CDR3nt: TGTGCCAGCAGCTTTCAGGGGCTTCTGGAGACCCAGTACTTC

abundance: NA
d_gene: NA
j_gene: TRBJ2-6
v_gene: TRBV9
CDR3aa: CASSQTGYPGANVLTF
CDR3nt: TGTGCCAGCAGCCAAACGGGATATCCGGGGGCCAACGTCCTGACTTTC

abundance: once
d_gene: NA
j_gene: TRBJ1-5
v_gene: TRBV2
CDR3aa: CASSDRGAGQPQHF
CDR3nt: TGTGCCAGCAGTGATCGGGGAGCGGGACAGCCCCAGCATTTT

abundance: NA
d_gene: TRBD2
j_gene: TRBJ2-5
v_gene: TRBV9
CDR3aa: CASSVDSGRGETQYF
CDR3nt: TGTGCCAGCAGCGTCGATAGCGGGAGGGGAGAGACCCAGTACTTC

abundance: NA
d_gene: NA
j_gene: TRBJ2-7
v_gene: TRBV28
CDR3aa: CASSPGDAAYEQYF
CDR3nt: TGTGCCAGCAGTCCCGGGGACGCCGCCTACGAGCAGTACTTC

abundance: NA
d_gene: TRBD1
j_gene: TRBJ1-2
v_gene: TRBV6-5
CDR3aa: CASRGGQGNYGYTF
CDR3nt: TGTGCCAGCAGAGGGGGACAGGGAAACTATGGCTACACCTTC

abundance: once
d_gene: TRBD2
j_gene: TRBJ2-7
v_gene: TRBV2
CDR3aa: CASSRTSGGYEQYF
CDR3nt: TGTGCCAGCAGTAGGACTAGCGGGGGATACGAGCAGTACTTC